The rows below give T cell receptor beta chains drawn from one sample of a study of T cell responses to AZD1222 COVID-19 vaccine. Clones were read by immunoSEQ multiplex PCR, and TCRdb kept only the in-frame ones, dropping some. The sample lists some 100,000 clones; about 88% were seen once. The sample was peripheral blood, taken 28 days after the second AZD1222 dose. The receptor set was obtained from an adult who received the AZD1222 COVID-19 vaccine. CDR3s include the opening cysteine and the closing phenylalanine or tryptophan. The D gene is left open where the match is weak. Not every row has a clone size; where given, it reads once, few, many or a size class.

v_gene: TRBV19; abundance: -; d_gene: TRBD2; j_gene: TRBJ2-1; CDR3nt: TGTGCCAGTACCGGGACTAGCGGGAGGAGGGGGTACAATGAGCAGTTCTTC; CDR3aa: CASTGTSGRRGYNEQFF
v_gene: TRBV10-3; abundance: -; d_gene: TRBD1; j_gene: TRBJ1-2; CDR3nt: TGTGCCATCCGGCGCCAGGGGGGCTCGGGGGATGGCTACACCTTC; CDR3aa: CAIRRQGGSGDGYTF
v_gene: TRBV5-6; abundance: -; d_gene: -; j_gene: TRBJ2-1; CDR3nt: TGTGCCAGCAGGGAGAGGGGGGCCGGGGACAATGAGCAGTTCTTC; CDR3aa: CASRERGAGDNEQFF
v_gene: TRBV19; abundance: -; d_gene: -; j_gene: TRBJ1-2; CDR3nt: TGTGCCAGTACCCAGACGGAAAACTATGGCTACACCTTC; CDR3aa: CASTQTENYGYTF
v_gene: TRBV29-1; abundance: -; d_gene: -; j_gene: TRBJ1-5; CDR3nt: TGCAGCGTTGAAGTGGGCAATCAGCCCCAGCATTTT; CDR3aa: CSVEVGNQPQHF
v_gene: TRBV12-3/TRBV12-4; abundance: -; d_gene: -; j_gene: TRBJ1-5; CDR3nt: TGTGCCAGCACCCCTTCACGTAATCAGCCCCAGCATTTT; CDR3aa: CASTPSRNQPQHF
v_gene: TRBV3-1/TRBV3-2; abundance: -; d_gene: TRBD1; j_gene: TRBJ1-5; CDR3nt: TGTGCCAGCAGCCAAGAAGGGGGCGCGGATCAGCCCCAGCATTTT; CDR3aa: CASSQEGGADQPQHF
v_gene: TRBV19; abundance: once; d_gene: -; j_gene: TRBJ1-1; CDR3nt: TGTGCCAGTAGTATTCTCTTCGGACGGGACAAAGCTTTCTTT; CDR3aa: CASSILFGRDKAFF
v_gene: TRBV30; abundance: -; d_gene: -; j_gene: TRBJ1-1; CDR3nt: TGTGCCTGGAGTCCCAGAACGGGACTCTTGAACACTGAAGCTTTCTTT; CDR3aa: CAWSPRTGLLNTEAFF
v_gene: TRBV19; abundance: -; d_gene: -; j_gene: TRBJ2-1; CDR3nt: TGTGCCAGTAGTGTACTGGCGGGGAGAAGTGAGCAGTTCTTC; CDR3aa: CASSVLAGRSEQFF
v_gene: TRBV5-6; abundance: -; d_gene: -; j_gene: TRBJ1-1; CDR3nt: TGTGCCAGCAGCTTGGACAGTTTTACTGAAGCTTTCTTT; CDR3aa: CASSLDSFTEAFF
v_gene: TRBV5-1; abundance: -; d_gene: TRBD2; j_gene: TRBJ2-5; CDR3nt: TGCGCCAGCAGCTTTAGCGGGAGGAAAGAGACCCAGTACTTC; CDR3aa: CASSFSGRKETQYF
v_gene: TRBV19; abundance: -; d_gene: -; j_gene: TRBJ1-1; CDR3nt: TGTGCCAGTTTGACAGCTAACACTGAAGCTTTCTTT; CDR3aa: CASLTANTEAFF
v_gene: TRBV7-8; abundance: -; d_gene: -; j_gene: TRBJ2-1; CDR3nt: TGTGCCAGCATCACAGGGAGGGAAGCCCATGAGCAGTTCTTC; CDR3aa: CASITGREAHEQFF
v_gene: TRBV15; abundance: -; d_gene: -; j_gene: TRBJ2-1; CDR3nt: TGTGCCACCAGCAGAGATCAGCGGATGGGAGAGCAGTTCTTC; CDR3aa: CATSRDQRMGEQFF
v_gene: TRBV27; abundance: -; d_gene: -; j_gene: TRBJ1-2; CDR3nt: TGTGCCAGCAGTTTAGGTTTTCCCTATGGCTACACCTTC; CDR3aa: CASSLGFPYGYTF
v_gene: TRBV5-1; abundance: -; d_gene: -; j_gene: TRBJ1-1; CDR3nt: TGCGCCAGCAGTTCTCAGGGGATGAACACTGAAGCTTTCTTT; CDR3aa: CASSSQGMNTEAFF
v_gene: TRBV18; abundance: -; d_gene: -; j_gene: TRBJ1-1; CDR3nt: TGTGCCAGCTCACCGAAGCAGGGTTCTGAAGCTTTCTTT; CDR3aa: CASSPKQGSEAFF
v_gene: TRBV11-3; abundance: -; d_gene: TRBD2; j_gene: TRBJ2-2; CDR3nt: TGTGCCAGCAGCGAAGGACTAGCGGACAACACCGGGGAGCTGTTTTTT; CDR3aa: CASSEGLADNTGELFF
v_gene: TRBV30; abundance: -; d_gene: -; j_gene: TRBJ1-6; CDR3nt: TGTGCCTGGAGTGTGACCAATTCACCCCTCCACTTT; CDR3aa: CAWSVTNSPLHF
v_gene: TRBV4-3; abundance: -; d_gene: -; j_gene: TRBJ1-1; CDR3nt: TGCGCCAGCAGCCAAACAGGTCGCACTGAAGCTTTCTTT; CDR3aa: CASSQTGRTEAFF
v_gene: TRBV29-1; abundance: -; d_gene: TRBD2; j_gene: TRBJ2-1; CDR3nt: TGCAGCGTTAAGCTTAGCGGGAGGACAACTGAGCAGTTCTTC; CDR3aa: CSVKLSGRTTEQFF
v_gene: TRBV28; abundance: -; d_gene: TRBD1; j_gene: TRBJ1-2; CDR3nt: TGTGCCAGCAGCCAAGCGGGACAGGGGGGATATGGCTACACCTTC; CDR3aa: CASSQAGQGGYGYTF
v_gene: TRBV18; abundance: -; d_gene: -; j_gene: TRBJ1-4; CDR3nt: TGTGCCAGCTCACCAGGCTATAATGAAAAACTGTTTTTT; CDR3aa: CASSPGYNEKLFF
v_gene: TRBV7-3; abundance: -; d_gene: TRBD2; j_gene: TRBJ2-7; CDR3nt: TGTGCCAGCAGATTCGCGGGGGAGGCCTACGAGCAGTACTTC; CDR3aa: CASRFAGEAYEQYF
v_gene: TRBV19; abundance: -; d_gene: -; j_gene: TRBJ2-7; CDR3nt: TGTGCCAGTAGTATAGCTGCGGGCGTGCCCTTCTCCTACGAGCAGTACTTC; CDR3aa: CASSIAAGVPFSYEQYF
v_gene: TRBV27; abundance: once; d_gene: TRBD1; j_gene: TRBJ1-6; CDR3nt: TGTGCCAGCAGTTTATCGCCCCCTTGGGACAGGCGAAATTCACCCCTCCACTTT; CDR3aa: CASSLSPPWDRRNSPLHF
v_gene: TRBV18; abundance: -; d_gene: -; j_gene: TRBJ2-5; CDR3nt: TGTGCCAGCTCACCACTCCGACCAGGGGACGTCCAAGAGACCCAGTACTTC; CDR3aa: CASSPLRPGDVQETQYF
v_gene: TRBV19; abundance: -; d_gene: TRBD1; j_gene: TRBJ2-7; CDR3nt: TGTGCCAGTTATGGGCAGGGGGCACCCGAGCAGTACTTC; CDR3aa: CASYGQGAPEQYF
v_gene: TRBV19; abundance: once; d_gene: TRBD1; j_gene: TRBJ1-4; CDR3nt: TGTGCCAGCACGCCGGACAGGGGGGTCACGAAGGCTTTTTTT; CDR3aa: CASTPDRGVTKAFF
v_gene: TRBV12-3/TRBV12-4; abundance: -; d_gene: -; j_gene: TRBJ2-1; CDR3nt: TGTGCTAGCAGGGCTAGATCCAATGAGCAGTTCTTC; CDR3aa: CASRARSNEQFF
v_gene: TRBV20-1; abundance: -; d_gene: TRBD1; j_gene: TRBJ1-2; CDR3nt: TGCAGTGCGAACGACAGGGGTGGCTACACCTTC; CDR3aa: CSANDRGGYTF
v_gene: TRBV18; abundance: -; d_gene: -; j_gene: TRBJ1-6; CDR3nt: TGTGCCAGCTCTTGGACCAACTCCAGATCCAGTTCACCCCTCCACTTT; CDR3aa: CASSWTNSRSSSPLHF
v_gene: TRBV7-2; abundance: few; d_gene: TRBD1; j_gene: TRBJ1-2; CDR3nt: TGTGCCAGCAGCTTGTCAGGGGGCAAAGGCTACACCTTC; CDR3aa: CASSLSGGKGYTF
v_gene: TRBV2; abundance: -; d_gene: -; j_gene: TRBJ1-4; CDR3nt: TGTGCCAGCAGCCCTCCAGCTAATGAAAAACTGTTTTTT; CDR3aa: CASSPPANEKLFF
v_gene: TRBV9; abundance: once; d_gene: -; j_gene: TRBJ1-6; CDR3nt: TGTGCCAGCAGCGTAGCAACCACTTCTAATTCACCCCTCCACTTT; CDR3aa: CASSVATTSNSPLHF
v_gene: TRBV6-5; abundance: -; d_gene: -; j_gene: TRBJ1-5; CDR3nt: TGTGCCAGCAGACAGGTTAGCAATCAGCCCCAGCATTTT; CDR3aa: CASRQVSNQPQHF
v_gene: TRBV6-2/TRBV6-3; abundance: -; d_gene: -; j_gene: TRBJ1-1; CDR3nt: TGTGCCAGCAGTTACTCGAGCCGGCAGGCAGTGACCAACACTGAAGCTTTCTTT; CDR3aa: CASSYSSRQAVTNTEAFF
v_gene: TRBV6-1; abundance: -; d_gene: -; j_gene: TRBJ1-4; CDR3nt: TGTGCCAGCAGTGACACAGCCGCAACTAATGAAAAACTGTTTTTT; CDR3aa: CASSDTAATNEKLFF
v_gene: TRBV5-1; abundance: -; d_gene: -; j_gene: TRBJ2-1; CDR3nt: TGCGCCAGCAGCTTTGATGAGGTACCCTACAATGAGCAGTTCTTC; CDR3aa: CASSFDEVPYNEQFF
v_gene: TRBV7-2; abundance: -; d_gene: -; j_gene: TRBJ2-3; CDR3nt: TGTGCCAGCAGCTTAGTTGGGGGAGCAGATACGCAGTATTTT; CDR3aa: CASSLVGGADTQYF